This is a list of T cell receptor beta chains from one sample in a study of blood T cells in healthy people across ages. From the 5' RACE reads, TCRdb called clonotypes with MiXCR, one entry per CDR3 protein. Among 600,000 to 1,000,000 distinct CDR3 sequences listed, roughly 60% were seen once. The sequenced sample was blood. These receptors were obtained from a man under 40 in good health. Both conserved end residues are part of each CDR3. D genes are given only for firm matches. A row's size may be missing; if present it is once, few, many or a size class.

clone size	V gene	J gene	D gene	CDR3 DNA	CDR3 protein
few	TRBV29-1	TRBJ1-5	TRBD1	TGCAGCGTCACCGCCGGGACAGGGGCGGGAGTCCAGCCCCAGCATTTT	CSVTAGTGAGVQPQHF
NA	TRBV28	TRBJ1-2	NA	TGTGCCAGCAGTTTATCCCCCCAGCTCTATGGCTACACCTTC	CASSLSPQLYGYTF
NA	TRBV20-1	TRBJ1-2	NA	TGCAGTGCTAGGTGGGAAGGCGGCTACACCTTC	CSARWEGGYTF
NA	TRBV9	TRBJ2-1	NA	TGTGCCAGCAGCGTAGGTGACAGCTTCTACAATGAGCAGTTCTTC	CASSVGDSFYNEQFF
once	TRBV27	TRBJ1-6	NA	TGTGCCAGCAGTTTTTCCCGGACAGAATTTCACGGGTCACCCCTCCACTTT	CASSFSRTEFHGSPLHF
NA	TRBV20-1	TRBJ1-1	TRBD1	TGCAGTGCTAGGCAGACAGGGAACGCTTTCTTT	CSARQTGNAFF
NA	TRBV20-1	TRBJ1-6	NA	TGCAGTGCCAGCACAGGGTCGGGGAATTCACCCCTCCACTTT	CSASTGSGNSPLHF
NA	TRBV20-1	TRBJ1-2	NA	TGCAGTGCTCTGCTGGATAGGGACTATGGCCACACCTTC	CSALLDRDYGHTF
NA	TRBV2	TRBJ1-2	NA	TGTGCCAGCAGTGAAGCACGGGGGGCATACTATGGCTACACCTTC	CASSEARGAYYGYTF
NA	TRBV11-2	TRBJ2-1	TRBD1	TGTGCCAGCAGCTTCCAACCGGGACAGGTAGAGCAGTTCTTC	CASSFQPGQVEQFF
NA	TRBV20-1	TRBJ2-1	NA	TGCAGTGCTAGTGGTGGCGTAGGGCACAATGAGCAGTTCTTC	CSASGGVGHNEQFF
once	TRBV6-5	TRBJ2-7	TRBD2	TGTGCAACGACGGGTCTCGGAGCGGGGGTCTACGAGCAGTACTTC	CATTGLGAGVYEQYF
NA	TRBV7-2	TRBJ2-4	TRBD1	TGTGCCAGCAGCTCCGCCATCCGGGACAGTGTAAAAAACATTCAGTACTTC	CASSSAIRDSVKNIQYF
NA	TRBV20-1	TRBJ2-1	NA	TGCAGTGCTAGAGGGGCGGGGGCCTCCTACAATGAGCAGTTCTTC	CSARGAGASYNEQFF
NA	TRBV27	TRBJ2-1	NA	TGTGCCAGCAGTGTCGGAGGAGGGAATGAGCAGTTCTTC	CASSVGGGNEQFF
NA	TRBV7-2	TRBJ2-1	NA	TGTGCCAGCAGCCCACCGGACTACTACAATGAGCAGTTCTTC	CASSPPDYYNEQFF
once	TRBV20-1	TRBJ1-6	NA	TGCAGTGCTGGATTGGACACTTATAATTCACCCCTCCACTTT	CSAGLDTYNSPLHF
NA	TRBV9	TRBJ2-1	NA	TGTGCCAGCAACCCTAGGGGGCGGGAGCACCAGTTCTTC	CASNPRGREHQFF
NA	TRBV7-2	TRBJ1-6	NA	TGTGCCAGCAGCTTAGGCGCACAGGGTGCTTCACCCCTCCACTTT	CASSLGAQGASPLHF
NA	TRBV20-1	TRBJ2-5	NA	TGCAGTGCTAGAGCAGTTCAGGGGATAGAGACCCAGTACTTC	CSARAVQGIETQYF
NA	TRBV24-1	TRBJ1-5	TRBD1	TGTGCCACCAGTGATGCGGGGACAGCTAGGCAGCCCCAGCATTTT	CATSDAGTARQPQHF
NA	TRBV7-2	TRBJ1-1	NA	TGTGCCAGCAGCTTAATAAGGGAATCCACTGAAGCTTTCTTT	CASSLIRESTEAFF
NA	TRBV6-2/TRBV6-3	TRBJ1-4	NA	TGTGCCAGCACTGGTGCCCCCGGGACGTCAGATGAAAAACTGTTTTTT	CASTGAPGTSDEKLFF
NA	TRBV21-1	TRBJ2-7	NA	TGTGCCAGCAGCAAAGGGGGAAGACACTTACCCTACGAGCAGTACTTC	CASSKGGRHLPYEQYF
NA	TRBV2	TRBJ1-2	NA	TGTGCCAGCAGTGACGAGGGGGGCCGCTATGGCTACACCTTC	CASSDEGGRYGYTF
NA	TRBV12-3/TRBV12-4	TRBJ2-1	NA	TGTGCCACCAGATTGGGGGCGCCCTACAATGAGCAGTTCTTC	CATRLGAPYNEQFF
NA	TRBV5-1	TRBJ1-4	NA	TGCGCCAGCAGCCCGGGAGACACTGAAAAACTGTTTTTT	CASSPGDTEKLFF
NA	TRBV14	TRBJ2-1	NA	TGTGCCAGCAGCCAAGAAATCAGTTACAGTGATGAGCAGTTCTTC	CASSQEISYSDEQFF
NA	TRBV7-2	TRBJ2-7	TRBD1	TGTGCCAGCAGCCCACAGGGGCCCTACGAGCAGTACTTC	CASSPQGPYEQYF
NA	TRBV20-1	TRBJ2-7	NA	TGCAGTGCTAGAGGGAGGGAGTTTGGGACAGACTACGAGCAGTACTTC	CSARGREFGTDYEQYF
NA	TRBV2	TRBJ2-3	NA	TGTGCCAGCAAGGAGTACACAGATACGCAGTATTTT	CASKEYTDTQYF
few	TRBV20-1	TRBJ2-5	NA	TGCAGTGCTAGAGCTTCGGAGACCCAGTACTTC	CSARASETQYF
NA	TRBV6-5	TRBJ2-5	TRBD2	TGTGCCAGCAGTACCGGACTAGCGAGCCAAGAGACCCAGTACTTC	CASSTGLASQETQYF
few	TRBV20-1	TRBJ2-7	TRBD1	TGCAGTGCTAGGGAACCGGACAGGGCTCCCCACGAGCAGTACTTC	CSAREPDRAPHEQYF
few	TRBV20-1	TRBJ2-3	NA	TGCAGCCTGGCTTCGGTAGCAGTCGATACGCAGTATTTT	CSLASVAVDTQYF
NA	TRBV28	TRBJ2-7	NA	TGTGCCAGCAGGGTGGGTGGCAAGCAGTACTTC	CASRVGGKQYF
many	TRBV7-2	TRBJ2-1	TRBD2	TGTGCCATCAGGATACCGGGACTAGCGGTCCTCTCCTACAATGAGCAGTTCTTC	CAIRIPGLAVLSYNEQFF
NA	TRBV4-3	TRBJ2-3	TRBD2	TGCGCCAGCAGCCAGGGCCTGACTAGCGGGGGCCGAACGAGAAGCACAGATACGCAGTATTTT	CASSQGLTSGGRTRSTDTQYF
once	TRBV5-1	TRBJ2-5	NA	TGCGCCAGCAGCTTTACCGGGACACCTCAAGAGACCCAGTACTTC	CASSFTGTPQETQYF
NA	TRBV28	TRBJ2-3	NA	TGTGCCAGCAGCCCCACTCGCACCACAGATACGCAGTATTTT	CASSPTRTTDTQYF
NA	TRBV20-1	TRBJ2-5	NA	TGCAGTGCTAGAAGTGGCGGAGAGACCCAGTACTTC	CSARSGGETQYF
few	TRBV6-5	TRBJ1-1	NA	TGTGCCAGCAGCCCCCACACTTTACCGACGGGAGCTTTCTTT	CASSPHTLPTGAFF
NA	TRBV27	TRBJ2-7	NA	TGTGCCAGCAGTTTACGAGGCGGGGTAACCTACGAGCAGTACTTC	CASSLRGGVTYEQYF
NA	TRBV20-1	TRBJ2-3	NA	TGCAGTGCTCCTCGAGGGCAGACTACCAATACGCAGTATTTT	CSAPRGQTTNTQYF
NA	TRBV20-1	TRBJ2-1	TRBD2	TGCAGTGCTAGCGGCGGGAGGGCCATAGGGGATGAGCAGTTCTTC	CSASGGRAIGDEQFF
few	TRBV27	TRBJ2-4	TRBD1	TGTGCCAGCAGTTCCCCCGGGACAGGGGATTACGAACAGTACTTC	CASSSPGTGDYEQYF
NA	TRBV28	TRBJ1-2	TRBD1	TGTGCCAGCAGTTATCCGGGACAGGGTTATGGCTACACCTTC	CASSYPGQGYGYTF
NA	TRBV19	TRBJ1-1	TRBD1	TGTGCCAGTAGTATACGACAGGGTGGCACTGAAGCTTTCTTT	CASSIRQGGTEAFF
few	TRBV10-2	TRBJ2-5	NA	TGCGCCAGCAGTGAACCGGGACTGGATGAGACCCAGTACTTC	CASSEPGLDETQYF
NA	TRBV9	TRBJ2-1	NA	TGTGCCAGCAGCGTACAGATAAGGGATGAGCAGTTCTTC	CASSVQIRDEQFF
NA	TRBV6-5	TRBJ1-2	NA	TGTGCCAGCAGTTACTCGGCAGAGCTATCTATCTATGGCTACACCTTC	CASSYSAELSIYGYTF
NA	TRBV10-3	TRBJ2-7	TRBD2	TGTGCCATCAGTGAGCCTAAGACTAGCCTGATGTACGAGCAGTACTTC	CAISEPKTSLMYEQYF
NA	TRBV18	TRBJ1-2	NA	TGTGCCAGCTCACCACGGGACATGGGGCAGGCTGGCTACACCTTC	CASSPRDMGQAGYTF
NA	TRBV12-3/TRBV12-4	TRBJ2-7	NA	TGTGCCAGCAGGGACCCCTATACCTACGAGCAGTACTTC	CASRDPYTYEQYF
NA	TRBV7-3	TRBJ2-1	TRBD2	TGTGCCAGCAGCGGGGGGGTGAACTCAAACAATGAGCAGTTCTTC	CASSGGVNSNNEQFF
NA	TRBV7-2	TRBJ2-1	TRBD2	TGTGCCAGCAGCTCCAATAGCGGGAGGGCCGATGAGCAGTTCTTC	CASSSNSGRADEQFF
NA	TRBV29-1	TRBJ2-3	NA	TGCAGCGTTTGGGGAGAGGATACGCAGTATTTT	CSVWGEDTQYF
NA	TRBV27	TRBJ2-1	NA	TGTGCCAGCAGTTTTCAAGGTAGATCCTACGAGCAGTTCTTC	CASSFQGRSYEQFF
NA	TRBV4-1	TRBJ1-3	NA	TGCGCCAGCAGCCAAGTTGTGGGGGGTTCAGGAAACACCATATATTTT	CASSQVVGGSGNTIYF